The entry below gives a single T cell receptor beta chain sequence along with its context. The sample is drawn from a study of control samples from healthy donors and cancer patients. V dropped 9 bases and J dropped 0 bases, with 12 bases sitting between them. The germline gives CDR1 LNHDA, CDR2 SQIVND (reference sequence). This CDR3 region has 15 residues. The repertoire was sequenced with immunoSEQ multiplex PCR; TCRdb's copy has only in-frame clones and lacks some. The repertoire consists of 60,000 to 70,000 clones, with approximately 85% occurring once and the leading ten covering nearly 5.5%. The sequenced sample was blood. This receptor was obtained from a man aged 35 to 55 in good health. The J gene is TRBJ2-6, the V gene TRBV19; D unclear. The CDR3 DNA reads as TGTGCCAGCGCCCCGCGGTTCTCTGGGGCCAACGTCCTGACTTTC. This encodes CASAPRFSGANVLTF.